Below, 8 T cell receptor beta chains from the same sample are listed, as sequenced in a study of neurological immune-mediated disorders. From the 5' RACE reads, TCRdb called clonotypes with MiXCR, one entry per CDR3 protein. Of 100,000 or so distinct CDR3 sequences listed, 3.5% are singletons. Specimen: PBMCs. These receptors came from a woman aged 18-29 years with multiple sclerosis.

This clonotype has ten or more counts. The chain recombines TRBV29-1 with TRBJ1-5, with D perhaps TRBD1 (6 bases). Trimming left V 6 bases short and J 6 bases short, with 15 bases between. Germline CDR1 reads SQVTM; CDR2 reads ANQGSEA. This CDR3 spans 13 amino acids. The CDR3 region has the DNA TGCAGCGTCCACGCAGGGGCAGGTCAGCCCCAGCATTTT. Translation gives CSVHAGAGQPQHF.

This clonotype was counted ten times or more. The rearrangement links TRBV24-1 to TRBJ1-5; 8 bases fit TRBD1. The CDR3 sequence is 18 residues long. V shed 4 bases and J 0 bases; nucleotides not matched to a gene: 10. CDR1 is KGHDR and CDR2 is SFDVKD in the germline V gene. In DNA, the CDR3 is TGTGCCACCAGTGAACCCGCGACAGGGGTGGATAGCAATCAGCCCCAGCATTTT. It is translated as CATSEPATGVDSNQPQHF.

In its sample, this clonotype was seen many times. This chain uses TRBV6-2 or TRBV6-3 with TRBJ2-7; D is possibly TRBD1 (6 bases). CDR3 length: 13 amino acids. The V gene's germline CDR1 is MNHEY and CDR2 SVGEGT. Trimming removed 6 bases from V and 3 bases from J, with 12 bases in between. The CDR3 DNA reads as TGTGCCAGCAGGCCTTGGACAGACTACGAGCAGTACTTC. Amino acid sequence: CASRPWTDYEQYF.

This clonotype was seen at least ten times. The chain links TRBV11-2 to TRBJ1-1; TRBD1 aligns across 10 bases. From germline, CDR1 is SGHAT and CDR2 FQNNGV. J was trimmed by 4 bases and V by 5 bases; bases with no gene match: 10. The CDR3 runs 16 residues. DNA of the CDR3: TGTGCCAGCAGCACTTCCCCGGGACAGGGGTCCACTGAAGCTTTCTTT. Translation gives CASSTSPGQGSTEAFF.

There are many counts of this clonotype. The chain uses TRBV29-1 and TRBJ2-2, with 7 nucleotides matching TRBD2. CDR3 length: 14 amino acids. Trimming cost V 7 bases and J 1 base; bases outside gene matches: 6. From germline, CDR1 is SQVTM and CDR2 ANQGSEA. Here the CDR3 reads CSAEAGVNTGELFF. CDR3 nucleotide sequence: TGCAGCGCCGAGGCGGGGGTGAACACCGGGGAGCTGTTTTTT.

In this sample, this clonotype turned up many times. The chain carries TRBV5-1 and TRBJ2-2; TRBD1 matches 11 bases. V trimming: 0 bases; J trimming: 6 bases; junction bases outside the gene matches: 4. Germline V CDR1 and CDR2: SGHRS, YFSETQ. The CDR3 consists of 16 residues. DNA of the CDR3: TGCGCCAGCAGCTTGGGAGGACAGGGGGCGGCCGGGGAGCTGTTTTTT. This sequence encodes CASSLGGQGAAGELFF.

This clonotype was seen ten or more times. The rearrangement uses TRBV7-2 and TRBJ2-5; 10 bases agree with TRBD2. The germline gives CDR1 SGHTA, CDR2 FQGNSA. With V trimmed by 4 bases and J by 5 bases, 7 bases remained unmatched. The CDR3 sequence is 15 residues long. The CDR3, as DNA: TGTGCCAGCAGCTCCCCACTAGCGGGGAAGGAGACCCAGTACTTC. Translating it yields CASSSPLAGKETQYF.

This clonotype showed up many times. The chain uses TRBV7-6 and TRBJ2-5, with no clear D. Germline V lookup: CDR1 SGHVS, CDR2 FNYEAQ. V was clipped by 1 base and J by 7 bases, with 16 bases between them. This CDR3 is 15 amino acids long. The CDR3 region is CASSLVASLRGTQYF. CDR3 DNA: TGTGCCAGCAGCTTAGTGGCCTCTCTAAGAGGGACCCAGTACTTC.